Listed below are T cell receptor beta chains from one sample, sequenced in a study of memory CD4+ T cells and cytomegalovirus serostatus. Here immunoSEQ multiplex PCR was the method, and the copy in TCRdb shows in-frame clones only, minus some. The sample lists roughly 60,000 clones, 80% to 85% seen once, with around 1.1% in the top ten. The source material was memory CD4+ T cells from blood. These receptor sequences come from an adult in good health and CMV-seronegative. Each CDR3 is given with its conserved first and last residue. Fields, in order: D gene, V gene, J gene, clone size, CDR3 DNA, CDR3 protein. The D gene is left open where the match is weak. Clone size is shown for a subset of rows, as once, few, many or a class of expanded clone.

.	TRBV7-8	TRBJ1-5	.	TGTGCCAGCAGCTTAGGTTTGAATAGCAATCAGCCCCAGCATTTT	CASSLGLNSNQPQHF
.	TRBV5-6	TRBJ2-1	.	TGTGCCAGCAGCCGGAGGGCCTCGCGGGACAATGAGCAGTTCTTC	CASSRRASRDNEQFF
.	TRBV27	TRBJ1-1	.	TGTGCCAGCAGTTTACATAGGGGAACTGAAGCTTTCTTT	CASSLHRGTEAFF
TRBD1	TRBV7-2	TRBJ2-3	.	TGTGCCAGCAGCTGGGGACAGGGAACAGATACGCAGTATTTT	CASSWGQGTDTQYF
.	TRBV7-9	TRBJ2-7	.	TGTGCCAGCAGCTTAACTTATTTGAGTGACTCCTACGAGCAGTACTTC	CASSLTYLSDSYEQYF
TRBD2	TRBV2	TRBJ2-7	.	TGTGCCAGCAGTGAGCTCCGCCCTTTAAGCGGGAGAAAAAACGAGCAGTACTTC	CASSELRPLSGRKNEQYF
TRBD1	TRBV19	TRBJ1-1	.	TGTGCCAGTAGTATAGATCTTGGGGACAGGGGGAAAGGCCCGAACACTGAAGCTTTCTTT	CASSIDLGDRGKGPNTEAFF
TRBD1	TRBV29-1	TRBJ1-1	few	TGCAGCGTTGAAGATGGGACAGGGGGCGGTGAAGCTTTCTTT	CSVEDGTGGGEAFF
.	TRBV6-1	TRBJ1-2	.	TGTGCCAGCAGTGAAGTGTTAGGGGTAGCTAACTATGGCTACACCTTC	CASSEVLGVANYGYTF
.	TRBV12-5	TRBJ1-1	.	TGTGCTAGTGGTTTGGTACCTCGGGGGATTGGGTTGAAGACTGAAGCTTTCTTT	CASGLVPRGIGLKTEAFF
.	TRBV4-2	TRBJ1-2	few	TGTGCCAGCAGCCGCAGGGAGGGGGATGGCTACACCTTC	CASSRREGDGYTF
TRBD1	TRBV6-6	TRBJ1-5	.	TGTGCCACGACCACAGGGGATCAGCCCCAGCATTTT	CATTTGDQPQHF
.	TRBV5-1	TRBJ1-1	once	TGCGCCAGCAGCCTCACAGGGTCGGTGAGGGTGAACACTGAAGCTTTCTTT	CASSLTGSVRVNTEAFF
.	TRBV30	TRBJ1-1	.	TGTGCCTGGAGTCCTACAGGGAACACTGAAGCTTTCTTT	CAWSPTGNTEAFF
.	TRBV7-3	TRBJ2-2	few	TGTGCCAGCAGCCCACACACCGGGGAGCTGTTTTTT	CASSPHTGELFF
.	TRBV5-4	TRBJ2-7	.	TGTGCCAGCAGCTTGGAGGGTGGTATTGCCTACGAGCAGTACTTC	CASSLEGGIAYEQYF
.	TRBV9	TRBJ1-3	.	TGTGCCAGCAGCGTAGCTCCTACTGGTCTCTCTGGAAACACCATATATTTT	CASSVAPTGLSGNTIYF
.	TRBV5-6	TRBJ1-1	.	TGTGCCAGCAGCTTGGTTAGAGGGGCTTGGAACACTGAAGCTTTCTTT	CASSLVRGAWNTEAFF
.	TRBV2	TRBJ2-6	.	TGTGCCAGCAGCCTCATGAGCTCTGGGGCCAACGTCCTGACTTTC	CASSLMSSGANVLTF
.	TRBV9	TRBJ1-6	.	TGTGCCAGCAGCCCGCCCGGGGGGTCACCCCTCCACTTT	CASSPPGGSPLHF
.	TRBV27	TRBJ1-3	.	TGTGCCAGCAGTCGGAGAGACTCTGGAAACACCATATATTTT	CASSRRDSGNTIYF
.	TRBV5-1	TRBJ2-4	.	TGCGCCAGCAGGGGTCGAGCCGACATTCAGTACTTC	CASRGRADIQYF
.	TRBV4-1	TRBJ2-5	.	TGCGCCAGCAGCCAACCTTTAGGCATCCAAGAGACCCAGTACTTC	CASSQPLGIQETQYF
.	TRBV28	TRBJ2-1	.	TGTGCCAGCAGTTTAGGCGAGTCGAGCTCCTACAATGAGCAGTTCTTC	CASSLGESSSYNEQFF
.	TRBV5-1	TRBJ2-1	.	TGCGCCAGCAGCGATAACCGGGACGGAGATGAGCAGTTCTTC	CASSDNRDGDEQFF
TRBD2	TRBV12-5	TRBJ2-7	.	TGTGCTAGTGGGGGAGGACTAGCGGGTCCCTACGAGCAGTACTTC	CASGGGLAGPYEQYF
TRBD1	TRBV7-9	TRBJ1-2	.	TGTGCCAGCAGTGCCGGGACAGGGACCTATGGCTACACCTTC	CASSAGTGTYGYTF
.	TRBV27	TRBJ1-1	.	TGTGCCAGCAGGACCCCTGGGCAGATGAACACTGAAGCTTTCTTT	CASRTPGQMNTEAFF
TRBD1	TRBV10-3	TRBJ2-7	.	TGTGCCATCAGTGAAGGGACAGGTGGATGGTACGAGCAGTACTTC	CAISEGTGGWYEQYF
.	TRBV18	TRBJ2-7	few	TGTGCCAGCTCACCAAGTCCCGGTACCACGGGCGAGCAGTACTTC	CASSPSPGTTGEQYF
TRBD1	TRBV4-2	TRBJ1-1	few	TGTGCCAGCAGCCCGACACAGGGGCAGAACACTGAAGCTTTCTTT	CASSPTQGQNTEAFF
TRBD1	TRBV27	TRBJ1-2	.	TGTGCCAGCAGACAGGGGAACTATGGCTACACCTTC	CASRQGNYGYTF
.	TRBV18	TRBJ1-2	.	TGTGCCAGCTCACCCGGACAGAACTATGGCTACACCTTC	CASSPGQNYGYTF
TRBD1	TRBV7-9	TRBJ2-7	few	TGTGCCAGCAGCCCCAGCTTCCGGGACAGTAGCTACGAGCAGTACTTC	CASSPSFRDSSYEQYF
.	TRBV7-8	TRBJ2-7	.	TGTGCCAGCAGCTTAAGGGCCAGGGACGAGCAGTACTTC	CASSLRARDEQYF
TRBD1	TRBV7-6	TRBJ1-3	.	TGTGCCAGCAGCTCCATCGAGACAGGGGCCGGAAACACCATATATTTT	CASSSIETGAGNTIYF
.	TRBV28	TRBJ2-1	.	TGTGCCAGCAGTTTATCAGGCGGAGGACTTAATGAGCAGTTCTTC	CASSLSGGGLNEQFF
TRBD2	TRBV10-1	TRBJ2-7	.	TGCGCCAGCAGCGCGGGAGCTAGCGGGAGAATAAATAGCTACGAGCAGTACTTC	CASSAGASGRINSYEQYF
.	TRBV19	TRBJ1-3	.	TGTGCCAGTAAGGTACTCTCTGGAAACACCATATATTTT	CASKVLSGNTIYF
TRBD1	TRBV6-1	TRBJ1-1	once	TGTGCCACCCGGACAGGGGCGGTGAACACTGAAGCTTTCTTT	CATRTGAVNTEAFF
TRBD1	TRBV28	TRBJ1-1	.	TGTGCCAGCAGCGATCCCGGACAGGCGCTAACCAACACTGAAGCTTTCTTT	CASSDPGQALTNTEAFF
TRBD1	TRBV5-1	TRBJ1-1	once	TGCGCCAGCAGCACCGGACAGGGGAACACTGAAGCTTTCTTT	CASSTGQGNTEAFF
.	TRBV10-2	TRBJ2-7	few	TGCGCCAGCAGTGACCTGAGTGGCTACGAGCAGTACTTC	CASSDLSGYEQYF
.	TRBV5-1	TRBJ1-1	.	TGTGCCAGCAGCTGGAATTCCGAGGCTTTCTTT	CASSWNSEAFF
.	TRBV19	TRBJ1-5	.	TGTGCCAGTAGGGGGAGGGACAATCAGCCCCAGCATTTT	CASRGRDNQPQHF
TRBD2	TRBV7-3	TRBJ2-2	.	TGTGCCAGCAGACGGACTAGCGATTCCGGGGAGCTGTTTTTT	CASRRTSDSGELFF
TRBD2	TRBV4-2	TRBJ2-2	.	TGTGCCAGCAGCCAAGAATCTAGCGGGAGAACCGGGGAGCTGTTTTTT	CASSQESSGRTGELFF
.	TRBV5-4	TRBJ2-3	.	TGTGCCAGCAGCTTCCTGGGCACAGATACGCAGTATTTT	CASSFLGTDTQYF
.	TRBV28	TRBJ1-2	few	TGTGCCAGCAGTCGGTACTATGGCTACACCTTC	CASSRYYGYTF
.	TRBV4-2	TRBJ1-1	.	TGTGCCAGCAGCCAAGATCCTGCCAGGGCGACTGAAGCTTTCTTT	CASSQDPARATEAFF
.	TRBV7-3	TRBJ2-1	.	TGTGCCAGCAGCTTACGCCTACCATTCGGGGATGAGCAGTTCTTC	CASSLRLPFGDEQFF
.	TRBV6-5	TRBJ2-5	.	TGTGCCAGCAGTTACTCGGCCAGGGGAGGGATAGAGACCCAGTACTTC	CASSYSARGGIETQYF
.	TRBV5-6	TRBJ1-2	once	TGTGCCAGCAGCCTGACAGGAAGAGTCGAAGGCTACACCTTC	CASSLTGRVEGYTF